Sequencing of this TCR beta chain was carried out in a study of CD8 T cells in Susac syndrome. The CDR3 extends over 14 amino acids. Deletions cut 3 bases from V and 2 bases from J, with 13 bases between. Germline V gives CDR1 DFQATT, CDR2 SNEGSKA (reference sequence). Both CD4+ and CD8+ T cells were negatively isolated, and TEMRA cells underwent FACS enrichment. Random-hexamer reverse transcription was applied to roughly 0.45 to 1 ug RNA. An immunoSEQ multiplex PCR amplified TCR beta CDR3 over 54 Vbeta and 13 Jbeta. Via MiXCR, TCRdb re-called the immunoSEQ multiplex PCR reads, giving one row per CDR3 protein. The sample holds approximately 160,000 distinct CDR3 sequences, roughly nine tenths seen once.

The chain employs TRBV20-1 and TRBJ2-5; D may be TRBD2 (5 bases). The TCR originated in a human donor in good health. Material: CD4+ T cells from PBMCs. CDR3 nucleotides: TGCAGTGCTAGTAAGGTGGGAGAACAAGAGACCCAGTACTTC. Translation: CSASKVGEQETQYF.